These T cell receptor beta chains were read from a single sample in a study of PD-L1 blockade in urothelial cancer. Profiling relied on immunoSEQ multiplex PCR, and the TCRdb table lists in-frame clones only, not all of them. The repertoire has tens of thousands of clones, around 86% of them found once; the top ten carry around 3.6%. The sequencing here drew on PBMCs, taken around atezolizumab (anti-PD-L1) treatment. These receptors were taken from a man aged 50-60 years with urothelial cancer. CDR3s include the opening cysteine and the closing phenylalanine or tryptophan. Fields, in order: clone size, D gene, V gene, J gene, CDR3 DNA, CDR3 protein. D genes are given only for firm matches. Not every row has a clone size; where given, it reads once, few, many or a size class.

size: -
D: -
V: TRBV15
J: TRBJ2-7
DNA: TGTGCCACCAGCCCCAACTTTATGCAGGACGAGCAGTACTTC
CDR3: CATSPNFMQDEQYF

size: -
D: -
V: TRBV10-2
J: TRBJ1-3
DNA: TGCGCCAAACAGAGCTCTGGAAACACCATATATTTT
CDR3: CAKQSSGNTIYF

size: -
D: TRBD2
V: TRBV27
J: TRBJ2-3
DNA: TGTGCCAGCAGTTCAATCCCCACCTTACTAGCGGGGAGCACAGATACGCAGTATTTT
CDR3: CASSSIPTLLAGSTDTQYF

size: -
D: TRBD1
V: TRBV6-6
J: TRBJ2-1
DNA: TGTGCCAGCAGTTTTTACAGGGGGCTTTCCTACAATGAGCAGTTCTTC
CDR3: CASSFYRGLSYNEQFF

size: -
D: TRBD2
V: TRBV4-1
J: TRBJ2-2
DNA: TGCGCCAGCAGCCGCGGGACTAGCGTTTCCGGGGAGCTGTTTTTT
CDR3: CASSRGTSVSGELFF

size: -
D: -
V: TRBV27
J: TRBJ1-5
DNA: TGTGCCAGCAGTCTAGCGATAAATCAGCCCCAGCATTTT
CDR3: CASSLAINQPQHF

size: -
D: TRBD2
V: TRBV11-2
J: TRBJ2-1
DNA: TGTGCCAGCAGCTTAGGCCCTAGCGGGGCTCCCTACAATGAGCAGTTCTTC
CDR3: CASSLGPSGAPYNEQFF

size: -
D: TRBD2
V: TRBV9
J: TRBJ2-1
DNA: TGTGCCAGCAGCATAGGACCCGGGACTACCGGTGGGCAGTTCTTC
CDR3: CASSIGPGTTGGQFF

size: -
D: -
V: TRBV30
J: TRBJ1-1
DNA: TGTGCCTGGAATCAGGGGAACACTGAAGCTTTCTTT
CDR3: CAWNQGNTEAFF

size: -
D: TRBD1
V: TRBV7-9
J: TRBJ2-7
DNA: TGTGCCACCCCCAGGGAGGACAGGGTCTACGAGCAGTACTTC
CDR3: CATPREDRVYEQYF

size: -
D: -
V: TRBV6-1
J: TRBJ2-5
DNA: TGTGCCAGCAGCCGGGACCAAGAGACCCAGTACTTC
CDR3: CASSRDQETQYF

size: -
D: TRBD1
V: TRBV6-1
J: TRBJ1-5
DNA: TGTGCCAGCAGGCTTGGACAGGGGGTTAATCAGCCCCAGCATTTT
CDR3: CASRLGQGVNQPQHF

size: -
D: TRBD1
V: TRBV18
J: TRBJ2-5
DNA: TGTGCCAGCTCAGCCGACAGGGGGGCCGGGACCCAGTACTTC
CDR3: CASSADRGAGTQYF

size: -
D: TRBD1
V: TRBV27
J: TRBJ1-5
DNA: TGTGCCAGCCCCGAGGACAGGGGGCTGGTCAATCAGCCCCAGCATTTT
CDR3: CASPEDRGLVNQPQHF

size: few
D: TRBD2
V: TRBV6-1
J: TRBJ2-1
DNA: TGTGCCAGCAGTGACAGGGAGGGGACTAGCGGGAGAGGTGAGCAGTTCTTC
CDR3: CASSDREGTSGRGEQFF

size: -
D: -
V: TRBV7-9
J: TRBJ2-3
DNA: TGTGCCAGCAGCCGCGGCGATACGCAGTATTTT
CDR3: CASSRGDTQYF

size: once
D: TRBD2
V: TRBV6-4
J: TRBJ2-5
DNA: TGTGCCAGCAGTCCCGGGACTAGCGGGGCGGAGACCCAGTACTTC
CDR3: CASSPGTSGAETQYF

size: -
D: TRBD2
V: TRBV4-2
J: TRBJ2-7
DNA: TGTGCCAGCAGCCAAGAGCCGGGACTAGCGGGGCTCGGGGAGCAGTACTTC
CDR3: CASSQEPGLAGLGEQYF

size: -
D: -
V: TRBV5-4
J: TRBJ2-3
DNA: TGTGCCAGCAGCTTACTATCGGATACGCAGTATTTT
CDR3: CASSLLSDTQYF

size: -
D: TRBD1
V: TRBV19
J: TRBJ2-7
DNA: TGTGCCAGTAGTATAGTCCGGGACAGTTTCTACGAGCAGTACTTC
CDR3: CASSIVRDSFYEQYF

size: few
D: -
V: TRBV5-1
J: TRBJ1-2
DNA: TGCGCCAGCAGCGCCGAGGGTAGATATGGCTACACCTTC
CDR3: CASSAEGRYGYTF

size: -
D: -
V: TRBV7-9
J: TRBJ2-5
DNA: TGTGCCAGCAGCTTAGCGTTGGGGCCCGGAGAGACCCAGTACTTC
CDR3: CASSLALGPGETQYF

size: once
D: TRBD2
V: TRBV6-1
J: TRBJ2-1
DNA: TGTGCCAGCATCACAACCCCCGGGAGGCCCACATGGTTCTTC
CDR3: CASITTPGRPTWFF

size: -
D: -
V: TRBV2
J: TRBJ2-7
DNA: TGTGCCAGCAGTGAAGCGCTTTTACAGTGGGGGGAGAGGGTGTACGAGCAGTACTTC
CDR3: CASSEALLQWGERVYEQYF

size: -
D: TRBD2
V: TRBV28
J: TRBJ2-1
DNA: TGTGCCAGCAGTACAAGACTAGCGGGGTTCTACAATGAGCAGTTCTTC
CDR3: CASSTRLAGFYNEQFF

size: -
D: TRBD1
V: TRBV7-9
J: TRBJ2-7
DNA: TGTGCCAGCAGCTTAGCGGGACAGACCTACGAGCAGTACTTC
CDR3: CASSLAGQTYEQYF

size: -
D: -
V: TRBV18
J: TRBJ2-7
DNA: TGTGCCAGCTCACCCTTGGTCAGGACTACTTTCTCCGGGGACGAGCAGTACTTC
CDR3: CASSPLVRTTFSGDEQYF

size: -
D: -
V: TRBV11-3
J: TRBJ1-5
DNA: TGTGCCAGCAGCTTCCGGGGGATCAGCAATCAGCCCCAGCATTTT
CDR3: CASSFRGISNQPQHF

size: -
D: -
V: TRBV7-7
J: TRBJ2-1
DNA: TGTGCCAGCAGCTTAGGTGGGCTGAATGAGCAGTTCTTC
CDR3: CASSLGGLNEQFF

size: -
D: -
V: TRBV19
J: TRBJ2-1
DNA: TGTGCCAGTAGTATTTTGAGGGGGAATGAGCAGTTCTTC
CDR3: CASSILRGNEQFF

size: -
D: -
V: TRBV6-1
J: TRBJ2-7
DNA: TGTGCCAGCAGGGTGGGGCCACCCTACGAGCAGTACTTC
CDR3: CASRVGPPYEQYF

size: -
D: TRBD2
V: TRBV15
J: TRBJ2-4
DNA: TGTGCCACCACAGCGGGAGGTGGGCCGAACATTCAGTACTTC
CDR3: CATTAGGGPNIQYF

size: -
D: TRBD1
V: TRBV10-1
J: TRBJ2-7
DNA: TGCGCCAGCAGTGAGTCGGCCACAGGGGGCACCTACGAGCAGTACTTC
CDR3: CASSESATGGTYEQYF

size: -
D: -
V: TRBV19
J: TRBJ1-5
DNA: TGTGCCAGTAGTATTGGGCAGCATAGCAATCAGCCCCAGCATTTT
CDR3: CASSIGQHSNQPQHF

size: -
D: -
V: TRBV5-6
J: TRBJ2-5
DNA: TGTGCCAGCAGCTTGCAGGATCAAGAGACCCAGTACTTC
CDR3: CASSLQDQETQYF

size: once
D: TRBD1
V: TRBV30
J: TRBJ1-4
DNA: TGTGCCTGGAGTCGACAGGGGATTAATGAAAAACTGTTTTTT
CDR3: CAWSRQGINEKLFF

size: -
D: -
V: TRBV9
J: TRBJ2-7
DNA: TGTGCCAGCAGCGTAGTGGGCAGCAGCTACGAGCAGTACTTC
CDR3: CASSVVGSSYEQYF

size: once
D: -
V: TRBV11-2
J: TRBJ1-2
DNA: TGTGCCAGCAGGAGATTGGCGGGGGCTCGCCACGGCTACACCTTC
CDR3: CASRRLAGARHGYTF

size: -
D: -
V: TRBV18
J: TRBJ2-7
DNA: TGTGCCAGCTCGGGGGCCAGAATAAACCGAGGCGAGCAGTACTTC
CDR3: CASSGARINRGEQYF

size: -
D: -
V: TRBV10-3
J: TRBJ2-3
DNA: TGTGCCATCATGTCAGGGGAGTCCCCCACAGATACGCAGTATTTT
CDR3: CAIMSGESPTDTQYF

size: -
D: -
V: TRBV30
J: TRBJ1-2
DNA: TGTGCCTGGAGTGTACTAAGGGGCGCGGGGGGCTACACCTTC
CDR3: CAWSVLRGAGGYTF

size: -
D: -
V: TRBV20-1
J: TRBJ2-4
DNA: TGCAGTGCTCAGACTACTGACATTCAGTACTTC
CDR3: CSAQTTDIQYF

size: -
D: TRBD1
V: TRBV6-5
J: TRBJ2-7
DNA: TGTGCCAGCAGCCGTGGGACAGGGGCCTACGAGCAGTACTTC
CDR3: CASSRGTGAYEQYF

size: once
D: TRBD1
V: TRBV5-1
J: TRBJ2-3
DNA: TGCGCCAGCAGCTTGGGTCGGGACAGCTACACAGATACGCAGTATTTT
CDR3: CASSLGRDSYTDTQYF

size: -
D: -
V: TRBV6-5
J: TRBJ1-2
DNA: TGTGCCAGCTGGGGCTCAACACGAAACTATGGCTACACCTTC
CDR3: CASWGSTRNYGYTF

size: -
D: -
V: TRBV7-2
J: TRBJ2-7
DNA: TGTGCCAGCAGGGAGGGGGCTAGCCGAACCTACGAGCAGTACTTC
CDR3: CASREGASRTYEQYF

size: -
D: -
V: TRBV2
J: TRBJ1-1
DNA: TGTGCCAGCAGTGAGGGACACGGAGCTTTCTTT
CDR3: CASSEGHGAFF

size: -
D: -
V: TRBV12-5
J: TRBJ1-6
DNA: TGTGCTAGTGGTTTGGTACCCACAGGAGCCTATAATTCACCCCTCCACTTT
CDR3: CASGLVPTGAYNSPLHF